This T cell receptor beta chain emerged from a study of CD8+CD57+ T cells in acquired aplastic anemia. Across the whole study: Across the sorted CD4+ and CD8+ cells, DNA amounts averaged roughly 3 ug. Overall study results and limits: For CD8+ Simpson's diversity, patients and controls showed no significant difference.

With regard to this clonotype: Antigen specificity is unknown.

The TCR beta profiling, which covered VDJ combination and CDR3 sequence, was carried out using genomic DNA as the template. TCRdb re-derived calls from the reads in MiXCR, one entry per CDR3 protein. Of more than 95,000 distinct CDR3 sequences listed, 30% to 45% are singletons. CDR3 length: 15 amino acids. Trimming cost V 3 bases and J 2 bases, with 10 bases left between them. In patients chosen for sequencing, flow cytometry had shown CD8+CD57+ cell expansion. All patients had severe acquired aplastic anemia. This sequence was found in a human donor with aplastic anemia. This chain links TRBV12-3 or TRBV12-4 with TRBJ2-2, with D tentatively TRBD1 (5 bases). Sequencing used sorted CD4+, CD8+, or CD8+CD57+ T cells (not recorded which) from PBMCs. The CDR3 coding sequence is TGTGCCAGCAGTTTGGCAGGGCTAAACACCGGGGAGCTGTTTTTT. Translating it yields CASSLAGLNTGELFF.